This T cell receptor beta chain was retrieved from a study of blood T cell repertoires in COVID-19. Assay: immunoSEQ multiplex PCR; the TCRdb copy retains only in-frame clones and omits some. The repertoire has around 220,000 clones, roughly 90% of them found once; the top ten carry 2.1%. The source material was peripheral blood. This TCR derives from a woman aged 40-49 years who had recovered from COVID-19.

The CDR3 region has the DNA TGTGCCAGCAGTTTGGACAGGGGTGTTTATCAGCCCCAGCATTTT. Translating gives CASSLDRGVYQPQHF. The V call is TRBV6-2 or TRBV6-3, the J call TRBJ1-5, with 9 bases identical to TRBD1. Germline CDR1 and CDR2: MNHEY and SVGEGT. The CDR3 length is 15 residues. Unmatched junction bases numbered 6, after V lost 4 bases and J lost 5 bases.